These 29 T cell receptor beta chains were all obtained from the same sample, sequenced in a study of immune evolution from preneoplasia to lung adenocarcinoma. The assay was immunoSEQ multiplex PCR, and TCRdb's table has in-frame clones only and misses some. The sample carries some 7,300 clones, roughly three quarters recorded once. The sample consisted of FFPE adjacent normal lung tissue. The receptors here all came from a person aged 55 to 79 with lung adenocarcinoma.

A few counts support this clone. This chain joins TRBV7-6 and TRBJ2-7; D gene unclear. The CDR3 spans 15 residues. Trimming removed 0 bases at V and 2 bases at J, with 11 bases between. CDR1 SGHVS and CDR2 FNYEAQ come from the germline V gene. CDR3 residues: CASSLADHPTYEQYV. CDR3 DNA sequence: TGTGCCAGCAGCTTAGCGGACCACCCCACCTACGAGCAGTACGTC.

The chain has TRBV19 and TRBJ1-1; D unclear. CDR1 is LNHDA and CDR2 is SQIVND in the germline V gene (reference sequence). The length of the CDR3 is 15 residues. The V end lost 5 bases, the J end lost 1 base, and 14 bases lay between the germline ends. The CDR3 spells CASSSPVAANTEAFF. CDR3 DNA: TGTGCCAGTAGTTCTCCCGTTGCGGCGAACACTGAAGCTTTCTTT.

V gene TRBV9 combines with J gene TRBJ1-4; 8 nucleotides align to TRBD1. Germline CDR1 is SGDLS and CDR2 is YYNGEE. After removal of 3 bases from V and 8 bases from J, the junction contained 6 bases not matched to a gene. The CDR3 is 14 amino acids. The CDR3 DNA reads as TGTGCCAGCAGCGCGACAGGGGCCTGGGAAAAACTGTTTTTT. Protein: CASSATGAWEKLFF.

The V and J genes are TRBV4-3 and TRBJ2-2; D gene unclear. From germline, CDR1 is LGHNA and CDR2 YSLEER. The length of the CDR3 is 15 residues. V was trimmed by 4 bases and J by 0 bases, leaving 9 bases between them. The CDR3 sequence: CASSPIGSNTGELFF. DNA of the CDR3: TGCGCCAGCAGCCCTATAGGCTCGAACACCGGGGAGCTGTTTTTT.

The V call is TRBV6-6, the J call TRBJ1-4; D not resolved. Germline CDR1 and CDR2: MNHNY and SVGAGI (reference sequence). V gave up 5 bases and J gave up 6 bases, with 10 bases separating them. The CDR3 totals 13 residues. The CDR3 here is CASSRVWDEKLFF. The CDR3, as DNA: TGTGCCAGCAGTCGAGTCTGGGATGAAAAACTGTTTTTT.

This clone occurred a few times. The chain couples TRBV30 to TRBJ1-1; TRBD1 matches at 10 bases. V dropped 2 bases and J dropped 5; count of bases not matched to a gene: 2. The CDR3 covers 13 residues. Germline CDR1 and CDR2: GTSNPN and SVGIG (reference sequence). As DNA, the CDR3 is TGTGCCTGGAGTCGGACAGGGGGAACTGAAGCTTTCTTT. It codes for CAWSRTGGTEAFF.

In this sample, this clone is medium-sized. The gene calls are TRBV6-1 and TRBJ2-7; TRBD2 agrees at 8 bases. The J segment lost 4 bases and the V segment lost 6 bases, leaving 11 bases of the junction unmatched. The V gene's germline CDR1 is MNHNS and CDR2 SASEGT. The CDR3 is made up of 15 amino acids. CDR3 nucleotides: TGTGCCAGCAGATACCGAAGCGGGAGTGGGTACGAGCAGTACGTC. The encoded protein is CASRYRSGSGYEQYV.

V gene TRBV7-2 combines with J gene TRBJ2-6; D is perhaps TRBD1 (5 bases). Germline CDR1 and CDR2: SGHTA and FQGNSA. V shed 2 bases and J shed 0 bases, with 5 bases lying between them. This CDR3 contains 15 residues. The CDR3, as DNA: TGTGCCAGCAGCTTAAGGGGCTCTGGGGCCAACGTCCTGACTTTC. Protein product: CASSLRGSGANVLTF.

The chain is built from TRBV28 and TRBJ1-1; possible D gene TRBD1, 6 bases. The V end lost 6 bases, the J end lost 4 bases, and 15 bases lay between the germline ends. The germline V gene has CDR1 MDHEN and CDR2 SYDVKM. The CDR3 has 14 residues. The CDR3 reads CASRGGAQVTEAFF. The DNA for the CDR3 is TGTGCCAGCAGAGGGGGGGCGCAGGTCACTGAAGCTTTCTTT.

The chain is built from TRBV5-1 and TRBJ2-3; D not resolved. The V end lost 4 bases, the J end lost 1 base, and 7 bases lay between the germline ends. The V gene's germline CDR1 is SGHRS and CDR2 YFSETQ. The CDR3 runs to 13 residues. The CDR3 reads CASSPLGTDTQYF. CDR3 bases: TGCGCCAGCAGCCCCCTAGGCACAGATACGCAGTATTTT.

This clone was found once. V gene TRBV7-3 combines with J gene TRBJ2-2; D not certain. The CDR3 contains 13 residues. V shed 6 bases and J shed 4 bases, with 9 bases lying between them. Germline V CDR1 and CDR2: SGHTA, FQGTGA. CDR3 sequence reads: CASRLDGTGELFF. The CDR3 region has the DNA TGTGCCAGCAGGCTGGACGGCACCGGGGAGCTGTTTTTT.

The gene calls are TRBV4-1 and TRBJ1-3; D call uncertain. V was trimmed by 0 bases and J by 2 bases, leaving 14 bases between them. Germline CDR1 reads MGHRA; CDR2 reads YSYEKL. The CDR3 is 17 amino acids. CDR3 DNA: TGCGCCAGCAGCCAAGAGAGACTGGGTGGGACTGGAAACACCATATATTTT. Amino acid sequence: CASSQERLGGTGNTIYF.

The chain's CDR3 is CASHSGGPTLNIQYF. For the CDR3, the DNA is TGTGCCAGCCACTCCGGGGGCCCTACTCTTAACATTCAGTACTTC. The chain combines TRBV5-6 with TRBJ2-4, with D possibly being TRBD1 or TRBD2 (6 bases each). CDR1 SGHDT and CDR2 YYEEEE come from the germline V gene. This CDR3 region has 15 residues. Trimming took off 7 bases at V and 7 bases at J, with 21 bases between the two ends.

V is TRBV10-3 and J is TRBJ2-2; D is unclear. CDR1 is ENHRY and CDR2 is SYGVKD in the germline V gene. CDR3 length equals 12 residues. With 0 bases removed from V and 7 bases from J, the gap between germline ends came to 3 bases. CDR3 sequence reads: CAISESIGELFF. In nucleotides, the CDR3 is TGTGCCATCAGTGAGTCGATCGGGGAGCTGTTTTTT.

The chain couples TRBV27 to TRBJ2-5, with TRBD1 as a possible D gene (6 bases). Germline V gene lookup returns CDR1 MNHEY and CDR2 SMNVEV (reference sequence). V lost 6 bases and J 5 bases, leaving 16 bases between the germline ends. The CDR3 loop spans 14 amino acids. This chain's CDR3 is CASSPRGRSETQYF. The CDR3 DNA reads TGTGCCAGCAGCCCCAGGGGCCGCTCGGAGACCCAGTACTTC.

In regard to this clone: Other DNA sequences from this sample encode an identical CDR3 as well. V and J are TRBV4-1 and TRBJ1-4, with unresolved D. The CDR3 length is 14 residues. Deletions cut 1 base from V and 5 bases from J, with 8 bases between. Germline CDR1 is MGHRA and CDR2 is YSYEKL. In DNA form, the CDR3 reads TGCGCCAGCAGCCAAGGAACGGGCAATGAAAAACTGTTTTTT. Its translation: CASSQGTGNEKLFF.

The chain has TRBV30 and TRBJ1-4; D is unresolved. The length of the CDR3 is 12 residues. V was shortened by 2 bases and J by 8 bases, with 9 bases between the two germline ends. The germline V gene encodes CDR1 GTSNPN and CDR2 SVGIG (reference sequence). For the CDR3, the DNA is TGTGCCTGGAGTTGGGTTGGGGAAAAACTGTTTTTT. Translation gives CAWSWVGEKLFF.

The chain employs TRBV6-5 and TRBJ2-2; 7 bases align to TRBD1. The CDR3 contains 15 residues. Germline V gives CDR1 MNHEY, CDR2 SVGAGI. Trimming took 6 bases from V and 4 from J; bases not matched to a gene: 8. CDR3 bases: TGTGCCAGCAGACCGAAGACAGGGACCACCGGGGAGCTGTTTTTT. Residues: CASRPKTGTTGELFF.

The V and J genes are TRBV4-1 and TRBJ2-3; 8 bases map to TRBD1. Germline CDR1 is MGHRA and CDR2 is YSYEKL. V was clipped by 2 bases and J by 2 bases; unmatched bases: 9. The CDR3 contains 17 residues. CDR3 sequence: CASSQPRRTGFTDTQYF. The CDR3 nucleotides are TGCGCCAGCAGCCAACCCCGCCGGACAGGGTTCACAGATACGCAGTATTTT.

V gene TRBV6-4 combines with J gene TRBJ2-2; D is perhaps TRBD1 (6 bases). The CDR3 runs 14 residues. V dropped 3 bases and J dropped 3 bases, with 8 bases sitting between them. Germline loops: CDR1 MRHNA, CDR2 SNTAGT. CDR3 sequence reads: CASSEDRDTGELFF. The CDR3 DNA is TGTGCCAGCAGTGAGGACAGAGACACCGGGGAGCTGTTTTTT.

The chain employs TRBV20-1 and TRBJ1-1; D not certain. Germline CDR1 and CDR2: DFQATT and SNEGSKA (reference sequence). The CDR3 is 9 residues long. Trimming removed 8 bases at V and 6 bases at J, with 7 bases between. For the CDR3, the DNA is TGCAGTCTTCGGGCTGAAGCTTTCTTT. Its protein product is CSLRAEAFF.

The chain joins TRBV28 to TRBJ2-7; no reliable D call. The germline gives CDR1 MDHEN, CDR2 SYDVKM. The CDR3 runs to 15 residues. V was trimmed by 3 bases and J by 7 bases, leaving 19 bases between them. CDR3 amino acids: CASSFGSVGPREQYF. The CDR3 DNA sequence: TGTGCCAGCAGTTTTGGTTCGGTCGGTCCCCGGGAGCAGTACTTC.

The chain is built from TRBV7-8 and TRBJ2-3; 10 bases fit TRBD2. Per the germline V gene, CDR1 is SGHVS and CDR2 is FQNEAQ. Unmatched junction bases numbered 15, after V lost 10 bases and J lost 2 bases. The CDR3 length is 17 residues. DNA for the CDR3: TGTGCCACAAGCCCATTCGGCACTAGCGGGGCCACAGATACGCAGTATTTT. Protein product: CATSPFGTSGATDTQYF.

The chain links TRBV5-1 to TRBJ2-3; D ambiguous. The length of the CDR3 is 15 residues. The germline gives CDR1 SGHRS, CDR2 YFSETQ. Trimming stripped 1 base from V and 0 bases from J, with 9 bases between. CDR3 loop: CASSLIGVSTDTQYF. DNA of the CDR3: TGCGCCAGCAGCTTGATTGGGGTGAGCACAGATACGCAGTATTTT.

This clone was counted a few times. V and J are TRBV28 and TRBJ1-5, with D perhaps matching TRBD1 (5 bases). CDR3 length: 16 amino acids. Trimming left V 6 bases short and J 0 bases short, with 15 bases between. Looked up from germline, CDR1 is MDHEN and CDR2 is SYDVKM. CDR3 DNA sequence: TGTGCCAGCAGACCAACGACAGACCTTAGCAATCAGCCCCAGCATTTT. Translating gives CASRPTTDLSNQPQHF.

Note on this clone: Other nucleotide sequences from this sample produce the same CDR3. The CDR3 spells CASSEDWSSYNEQFF. CDR3 bases: TGTGCCAGCAGCGAAGACTGGAGCTCCTACAATGAGCAGTTCTTC. The chain carries TRBV7-2 and TRBJ2-1; D is unclear. The CDR3 consists of 15 residues. Germline V CDR1 and CDR2: SGHTA, FQGNSA. V lost 5 bases to trimming and J lost 0 bases, with 11 bases between them.

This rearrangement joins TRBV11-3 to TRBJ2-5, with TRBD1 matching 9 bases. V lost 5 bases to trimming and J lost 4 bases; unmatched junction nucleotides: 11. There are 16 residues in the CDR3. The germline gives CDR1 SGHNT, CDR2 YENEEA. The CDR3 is CASSVSGTGHRETQYF. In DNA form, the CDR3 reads TGTGCCAGCAGCGTTTCCGGGACAGGGCATCGAGAGACCCAGTACTTC.

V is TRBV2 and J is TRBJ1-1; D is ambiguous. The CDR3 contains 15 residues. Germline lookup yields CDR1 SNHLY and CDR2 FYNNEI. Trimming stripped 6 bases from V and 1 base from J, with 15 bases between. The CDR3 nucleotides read TGTGCCAGCAGATCACGACAATTGGGGAACACTGAAGCTTTCTTT. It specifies CASRSRQLGNTEAFF.

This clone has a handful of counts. In nucleotides, the CDR3 is TGTGCCAGTAGTGAGCTAGCGGGAAGCGTGAGAGATACGCAGTATTTT. Its protein is CASSELAGSVRDTQYF. The chain uses TRBV19 and TRBJ2-3, with 9 bases matching TRBD2. Trimming at V came to 5 bases and at J to 5 bases, leaving 11 bases not matched to a gene. CDR1 and CDR2 from the germline V gene are LNHDA and SQIVND (reference sequence). This CDR3 is 16 amino acids long.